Shown below are 32 T cell receptor beta chains from a single sample sequenced in a study of blood T cell repertoires in COVID-19. Generated by immunoSEQ multiplex PCR, the TCRdb table keeps only in-frame clones and is missing some. The sample records around 200,000 clones, 80% to 90% being singletons. Sequencing was performed on peripheral blood. These receptors were obtained from a woman of 80 years or more with acute or convalescent COVID-19.

The chain is built from TRBV19 and TRBJ2-7, with D tentatively TRBD2 (5 bases). The CDR3 runs 14 residues. CDR1 is LNHDA, CDR2 SQIVND, per germline (reference sequence). The V end was cut by 5 bases, the J end by 1 base, with 12 bases between. CDR3 protein: CASSPKRTSYEQYF. In nucleotides, the CDR3 is TGTGCCAGTAGTCCCAAGCGGACTTCCTACGAGCAGTACTTC.

The V gene is TRBV7-2, the J gene TRBJ1-1; 10 bases are shared with TRBD1. The CDR3 runs 15 residues. Per germline, CDR1 SGHTA and CDR2 FQGNSA. Trimming at V came to 5 bases and at J to 1 base, leaving 4 bases not matched to a gene. CDR3 region: CASSPRTGGNTEAFF. DNA of the CDR3: TGTGCCAGCAGCCCAAGGACAGGGGGGAACACTGAAGCTTTCTTT. Filled out from reference TRBV7-2 and TRBJ1-1, the complete variable domain reads GAGVSQSPSNKVTEKGKDVELRCDPISGHTALYWYRQSLGQGLEFLIYFQGNSAPDKSGLPSDRFSAERTGGSVSTLTIQRTQQEDSAVYLCASSPRTGGNTEAFFGQGTRLTVV.

The chain is built from TRBV20-1 and TRBJ1-1; D remains ambiguous. Germline V gene sequence: CDR1 DFQATT, CDR2 SNEGSKA (reference sequence). Trimming cost V 3 bases and J 6 bases, with 11 bases left between them. This CDR3 spans 12 amino acids. The CDR3 spells CSASQAMPEAFF. The CDR3 DNA reads as TGCAGTGCTAGTCAAGCAATGCCTGAAGCTTTCTTT.

The chain carries TRBV28 and TRBJ2-7; D possibly corresponds to TRBD2 (5 bases). The germline V gene has CDR1 MDHEN and CDR2 SYDVKM. V dropped 5 bases and J dropped 3 bases, with 14 bases sitting between them. The CDR3 has 14 amino acids. CDR3 sequence (DNA): TGTGCCAGCAGTACGCCCGGGAACTTCTACGAGCAGTACTTC. It encodes CASSTPGNFYEQYF.

This chain uses TRBV19 with TRBJ2-1; maybe TRBD1 (5 bases). CDR1 and CDR2 (germline): LNHDA, SQIVND (reference sequence). The CDR3 is 16 amino acids. Trimming pared 5 bases from V and 2 bases from J, leaving 16 bases between. The CDR3 loop is CASSRTTGIPYNEQFF. The CDR3 DNA follows: TGTGCCAGTAGTCGAACTACAGGTATCCCCTACAATGAGCAGTTCTTC.

This chain uses TRBV4-1 with TRBJ1-4; 7 nucleotides match TRBD1. V was clipped by 4 bases and J by 5 bases; unmatched bases: 4. This CDR3 spans 14 amino acids. Germline V gene sequence: CDR1 MGHRA, CDR2 YSYEKL. Here the CDR3 reads CASSRPDRNEKLFF. Here the CDR3 DNA reads TGCGCCAGCAGCCGTCCGGACAGGAATGAAAAACTGTTTTTT.

J is TRBJ2-5 and V is TRBV19; D is unresolved. Germline V gene lookup returns CDR1 LNHDA and CDR2 SQIVND (reference sequence). The CDR3 has 13 amino acids. V gave up 6 bases and J gave up 0 bases, with 8 bases separating them. In DNA form, the CDR3 reads TGTGCCAGTAGGCAAGAGTACCAAGAGACCCAGTACTTC. Translation gives CASRQEYQETQYF.

V usage is TRBV5-1 and J usage is TRBJ1-2; 9 nucleotides agree with TRBD1. V lost 0 bases, J lost 8 bases, and 5 bases stayed unmatched. CDR1 is SGHRS, CDR2 YFSETQ, per germline. CDR3 length: 14 residues. The CDR3 DNA sequence: TGCGCCAGCAGCTTGGGGGACAGGGAGGGCGGCTACACCTTC. It translates to CASSLGDREGGYTF.

The chain couples TRBV6-6 to TRBJ1-1; 7 positions match TRBD1. Germline V lookup: CDR1 MNHNY, CDR2 SVGAGI (reference sequence). V lost 7 bases, J lost 2 bases, and 10 bases stayed unmatched. The CDR3 loop spans 15 amino acids. Here the CDR3 reads CASIVLNRGNTEAFF. As DNA, the CDR3 is TGTGCCAGCATTGTCCTCAACAGGGGAAACACTGAAGCTTTCTTT.

The chain joins TRBV2 to TRBJ1-4; a weak D match, TRBD1 (6 bases). The V and J ends lost 8 bases and 8 bases respectively, with 15 bases between them. CDR3 length equals 13 residues. Germline V lookup: CDR1 SNHLY, CDR2 FYNNEI. This chain's CDR3 is CASRFDRREKLFF. Written as DNA, the CDR3 is TGTGCCAGCCGCTTCGACAGGAGGGAAAAACTGTTTTTT.

As concerns this clone: Other DNA sequences in the sample encode the same CDR3. The chain uses TRBV18 and TRBJ1-5; TRBD1 matches 8 bases. V was pared by 3 bases and J by 7 bases, with 5 bases of the junction left unmatched. CDR1 and CDR2 (germline): KGHSH, LQKENI. This CDR3 region has 14 residues. CDR3 in DNA: TGTGCCAGCTCACCCGGACAGGGCGACCAGCCCCAGCATTTT. Translated, it gives CASSPGQGDQPQHF.

J is TRBJ2-1 and V is TRBV9; possible D gene TRBD1, 6 bases. The CDR3 is made up of 13 amino acids. Germline CDR1 and CDR2: SGDLS and YYNGEE. Trimming took 0 bases from V and 9 from J, leaving 10 bases between them. CDR3 loop: CASSVVDSVEQFF. The CDR3 DNA reads TGTGCCAGCAGCGTAGTGGACAGCGTTGAGCAGTTCTTC.

The chain employs TRBV7-8 and TRBJ2-7, with TRBD2 identical over 7 bases. The CDR3 loop spans 13 amino acids. Trimming removed 5 bases from V and 3 bases from J; junction bases left unmatched: 4. Germline values: CDR1 SGHVS, CDR2 FQNEAQ. The CDR3, as DNA: TGTGCCAGCAGCCTTAGCGGGCACTACGAGCAGTACTTC. Protein: CASSLSGHYEQYF.

The genes are TRBV12-3 or TRBV12-4 and TRBJ1-6, with D unclear. Deletions cut 5 bases from V and 8 bases from J, with 7 bases between. There are 12 residues in the CDR3. CDR3 coding DNA: TGTGCCAGCAGTACTAGATATTCACCCCTCCACTTT. This codes for CASSTRYSPLHF.

CDR3 region: CASSLVSGTVQETQYF. The CDR3 DNA follows: TGTGCCAGCAGCTTAGTGTCTGGTACAGTCCAAGAGACCCAGTACTTC. This rearrangement joins TRBV7-8 to TRBJ2-5, with no clear D. The CDR3 contains 16 residues. Trimming left V 1 base short and J 1 base short, with 13 bases between. Germline values: CDR1 SGHVS, CDR2 FQNEAQ.

The V and J genes are TRBV7-8 and TRBJ1-5; 9 nucleotides line up with TRBD1. V was clipped by 1 base and J by 7 bases; unmatched bases: 5. CDR3 length: 15 residues. Germline V gene lookup returns CDR1 SGHVS and CDR2 FQNEAQ. For the CDR3, the DNA is TGTGCCAGCAGCTTAGGGGGACAGGGCGGGCAGCCCCAGCATTTT. This gives the protein CASSLGGQGGQPQHF. Based on the CDR3 plus reference TRBV7-8 and TRBJ1-5, the full variable domain is GAGVSQSPRYKVAKRGQDVALRCDPISGHVSLFWYQQALGQGPEFLTYFQNEAQLDKSGLPSDRFFAERPEGSVSTLKIQRTQQEDSAVYLCASSLGGQGGQPQHFGDGTRLSIL.

The V gene is TRBV6-5, the J gene TRBJ2-1; TRBD1 agrees at 8 bases. V shed 1 base and J 7 bases; nucleotides not matched to a gene: 6. CDR1 and CDR2 from the germline V gene are MNHEY and SVGAGI. The CDR3 runs 15 residues. The DNA of the CDR3 is TGTGCCAGCAGTTACTACTCAGGGGGCCTTAATGAGCAGTTCTTC. As protein: CASSYYSGGLNEQFF.

This clone turned up a few times. The chain joins TRBV2 to TRBJ1-2; no firm D call. CDR3 length: 13 residues. V gave up 7 bases and J gave up 7 bases, with 16 bases separating them. Looked up from germline, CDR1 is SNHLY and CDR2 is FYNNEI. As DNA, the CDR3 is TGTGCCAGCATGGTGCGGGGAACCTCTGGCTACACCTTC. Translation: CASMVRGTSGYTF.

The chain carries TRBV11-3 and TRBJ2-7, with D perhaps matching TRBD1 (5 bases). V lost 5 bases and J lost 0, with 8 bases in between. In germline, CDR1 is SGHNT, CDR2 YENEEA. This CDR3 comprises 13 residues. The CDR3 DNA follows: TGTGCCAGCAGCCCCGACAGCTCCTACGAGCAGTACTTC. Its protein is CASSPDSSYEQYF.

The V gene is TRBV4-3, the J gene TRBJ1-4; TRBD1 aligns across 7 bases. The CDR3 totals 15 residues. Germline V gene data show CDR1 as LGHNA and CDR2 as YSLEER. Trimming removed 2 bases from V and 3 bases from J; junction bases left unmatched: 3. The CDR3 coding sequence is TGCGCCAGCAGCCAATTGGGACAGCCTAATGAAAAACTGTTTTTT. Protein sequence: CASSQLGQPNEKLFF.

This rearrangement joins TRBV6-1 to TRBJ2-1, with 8 bases fitting TRBD2. The germline V gene has CDR1 MNHNS and CDR2 SASEGT. The CDR3 runs to 17 residues. The V segment lost 4 bases and the J segment 3 bases; nucleotides outside the gene matches: 11. This CDR3 reads CASSVIAGRTIYNEQFF. Here the CDR3 DNA reads TGTGCCAGCAGTGTTATAGCGGGACGTACTATCTACAATGAGCAGTTCTTC.

The genes are TRBV5-4 and TRBJ2-5; 11 bases map to TRBD2. The CDR3 has 15 residues. Trimming took 4 bases from V and 5 from J; bases not matched to a gene: 7. Germline loops: CDR1 SGHNT, CDR2 YYREEE (reference sequence). CDR3 sequence reads: CASSTTSGKGETQYF. CDR3 DNA sequence: TGTGCCAGCAGCACGACTAGCGGGAAAGGGGAGACCCAGTACTTC.

This chain links TRBV2 with TRBJ1-4; the match to TRBD1 covers 8 bases. V was pared by 10 bases and J by 8 bases, with 12 bases of the junction left unmatched. This CDR3 is built from 14 residues. Germline loops: CDR1 SNHLY, CDR2 FYNNEI. As DNA, the CDR3 is TGTGCCACCAAACAGGGGGGGGCGAGAGAAAAACTGTTTTTT. It translates to CATKQGGAREKLFF.

This clone was detected once. The J gene is TRBJ1-1, the V gene TRBV23-1, with TRBD1 identical over 7 bases. TRBV23-1 falls under the ORF class, with uncertain function. This CDR3 comprises 20 residues. J lost 3 bases, V lost 4 bases, and 23 bases had no gene match. The CDR3 bases are TGCGCCAGCAGTCTCTCTTATTCAAGGACCAGGGGGGTGATTGACACTGAAGCTTTCTTT. It encodes CASSLSYSRTRGVIDTEAFF.

This rearrangement joins TRBV3-1 (or the pseudogene TRBV3-2) to TRBJ2-1; perhaps TRBD2 as D (7 bases). CDR1 is LGHDT, CDR2 YNNKEL, per germline (reference sequence). The CDR3 is made up of 14 amino acids. The V gene lost 4 bases and the J gene lost 7 bases, with 14 bases spanning the gap. This chain's CDR3 is CASSRGGPFNEQFF. The CDR3 DNA follows: TGTGCCAGCAGCCGGGGGGGGCCCTTTAATGAGCAGTTCTTC.

The CDR3 DNA reads as TGTGCCTGGAGTGAGGGGGGACTAGCGCGAGTGGGAGAGACCCAGTACTTC. Amino acid sequence: CAWSEGGLARVGETQYF. This chain links TRBV30 with TRBJ2-5; 10 nucleotides match TRBD2. CDR3 size: 17 residues. Germline V lookup: CDR1 GTSNPN, CDR2 SVGIG (reference sequence). V was clipped by 1 base and J by 4 bases; unmatched bases: 12.

This rearrangement joins TRBV29-1 to TRBJ2-5, with 15 bases that match TRBD2. From germline, CDR1 is SQVTM and CDR2 ANQGSEA. This CDR3 region has 15 residues. After removal of 1 base from V and 5 bases from J, the junction contained 2 bases not matched to a gene. CDR3 protein: CSVEGGLAGGETQYF. The CDR3 DNA is TGCAGCGTTGAAGGCGGACTAGCGGGAGGGGAGACCCAGTACTTC. Complete variable domain (other parts from reference TRBV29-1 and TRBJ2-5): SAVISQKPSRDICQRGTSLTIQCQVDSQVTMMFWYRQQPGQSLTLIATANQGSEATYESGFVIDKFPISRPNLTFSTLTVSNMSPEDSSIYLCSVEGGLAGGETQYFGPGTRLLVL.

The gene calls are TRBV28 and TRBJ1-1, with D unclear. Germline lookup yields CDR1 MDHEN and CDR2 SYDVKM. The CDR3 totals 15 residues. V was clipped by 5 bases and J by 2 bases, with 15 bases between them. The CDR3, as DNA: TGTGCCAGCAGTCCCCGGGGTGGGGTTAACACTGAAGCTTTCTTT. Translating gives CASSPRGGVNTEAFF.

V usage is TRBV4-3 and J usage is TRBJ1-2; D gene ambiguous. V lost 4 bases to trimming and J lost 7 bases, with 28 bases between them. There are 18 residues in the CDR3. Germline-derived CDR1 and CDR2 are LGHNA and YSLEER. CDR3 nucleotide sequence: TGCGCCAGCAGCCGTAATGTGGCAGGCGGCGGGGAGCTCGCTGGCTACACCTTC. Translated, it gives CASSRNVAGGGELAGYTF.

The V gene is TRBV24-1, the J gene TRBJ2-7; a weak D match, TRBD1 (5 bases). CDR1 KGHDR and CDR2 SFDVKD come from the germline V gene. Trimming removed 6 bases at V and 5 bases at J, with 13 bases between. This CDR3 contains 13 residues. DNA for the CDR3: TGTGCCACCAGTAGCCCAGGGTCGGACGAGCAGTACTTC. Encoded protein: CATSSPGSDEQYF.

The chain joins TRBV7-8 to TRBJ2-4; TRBD1 matches 9 bases. CDR1 is SGHVS and CDR2 is FQNEAQ in the germline V gene. V was clipped by 4 bases and J by 4 bases; unmatched bases: 2. The CDR3 is 14 amino acids. The CDR3 protein is CASSSGTGKNIQYF. DNA for the CDR3: TGTGCCAGCAGCTCCGGGACAGGGAAAAACATTCAGTACTTC.

This clone was counted only a few times. The chain is built from TRBV18 and TRBJ1-1; D is unresolved. The germline V gene has CDR1 KGHSH and CDR2 LQKENI. The CDR3 is 15 amino acids. V was trimmed by 0 bases and J by 3 bases, leaving 11 bases between them. The CDR3 protein is CASSPPDGGHTEAFF. The CDR3 nucleotides are TGTGCCAGCTCACCACCGGACGGAGGGCACACTGAAGCTTTCTTT.